The 22 T cell receptor beta chains below come from one sample, sequenced in a study of T cell changes during pregnancy in multiple sclerosis. Profiling relied on immunoSEQ multiplex PCR, and the TCRdb table lists in-frame clones only, not all of them. Among approximately 46,000 clones, nearly 90% were seen once, and the ten largest hold approximately 1.1%. The sample was CD4+ T cells from peripheral blood mononuclear cells, taken after pregnancy. These receptors were taken from a female donor with multiple sclerosis, enrolled in a pregnancy study.

V gene TRBV28 combines with J gene TRBJ1-1, with 9 bases identical to TRBD1. Trimming took 4 bases from V and 7 from J; bases not matched to a gene: 10. This CDR3 spans 15 amino acids. CDR1 and CDR2 (germline): MDHEN, SYDVKM. Here the CDR3 reads CASSSTQPGQGEAFF. CDR3 nucleotides: TGTGCCAGCAGTTCCACCCAACCGGGACAGGGTGAAGCTTTCTTT.

This sequence joins TRBV6-1 and TRBJ2-1; possible D gene TRBD2, 5 bases. Looked up from germline, CDR1 is MNHNS and CDR2 is SASEGT. V lost 4 bases to trimming and J lost 4 bases, with 8 bases between them. The CDR3 has 13 residues. The DNA for the CDR3 is TGTGCCAGCAGTGCCGACTATTACAATGAGCAGTTCTTC. Protein sequence: CASSADYYNEQFF.

This clone was seen once. This chain joins TRBV7-2 and TRBJ2-7, with D unresolved. CDR1 is SGHTA, CDR2 FQGNSA, per germline. The CDR3 has 13 amino acids. Trimming shortened V by 3 bases and J by 6 bases, and 12 bases separated the two germline ends. For the CDR3, the DNA is TGTGCCAGCAGCTTCTGGGTCGCAGGCGAGCAGTACTTC. Translating it yields CASSFWVAGEQYF.

V gene TRBV6-5 combines with J gene TRBJ1-2; 9 nucleotides agree with TRBD1. The length of the CDR3 is 14 residues. The trim removed 5 bases at V and 7 bases at J, leaving 8 bases unmatched. Germline CDR1 MNHEY, CDR2 SVGAGI. CDR3 protein: CASSNRGRDSGYTF. The DNA of the CDR3 is TGTGCCAGCAGTAACAGGGGGCGCGATAGTGGCTACACCTTC.

The chain employs TRBV7-6 and TRBJ2-1; TRBD2 matches 8 bases. The length of the CDR3 is 14 residues. V lost 5 bases, J lost 8 bases, and 8 bases stayed unmatched. CDR1 is SGHVS and CDR2 is FNYEAQ in the germline V gene. In DNA, the CDR3 is TGTGCCAGCAGCCTCGGGACTAGGGTGGATGAGCAGTTCTTC. Encoded protein: CASSLGTRVDEQFF.

This clone was seen only a few times. The chain has TRBV15 and TRBJ1-2, with D hard to call. Germline lookup yields CDR1 LNHNV and CDR2 YYDKDF (reference sequence). With 5 bases removed from V and 6 bases from J, the gap between germline ends came to 22 bases. The CDR3 spans 16 residues. The CDR3 protein is CATSSPGRVRFNGYTF. In DNA, the CDR3 is TGTGCCACCAGCTCCCCTGGGAGGGTAAGGTTCAATGGCTACACCTTC.

The V call is TRBV29-1, the J call TRBJ2-1; D is possibly TRBD1 (6 bases). This CDR3 is built from 12 residues. Between the trimmed V and J ends, which lost 4 bases and 6 bases, there was a span of 10 bases. CDR1 and CDR2 (germline): SQVTM, ANQGSEA. This CDR3 reads CSVAPGVNEQFF. In nucleotides, the CDR3 is TGCAGCGTTGCCCCAGGGGTCAATGAGCAGTTCTTC.

V is TRBV18 and J is TRBJ2-6; TRBD1 aligns across 8 bases. V shed 3 bases and J 0 bases; nucleotides not matched to a gene: 7. Germline CDR1 is KGHSH and CDR2 is LQKENI. This CDR3 region has 18 residues. The CDR3 reads CASSPGRGQRSGANVLTF. CDR3 bases: TGTGCCAGCTCACCGGGCAGGGGGCAACGCTCTGGGGCCAACGTCCTGACTTTC.

This clone was recorded only once. Compared with germline, one end of the junction differs, possibly owing to a read error. This sequence joins TRBV7-2 and TRBJ1-1; TRBD1 matches at 8 bases. Germline CDR1 and CDR2: SGHTA and FQGNSA. This CDR3 contains 13 residues. The DNA of the CDR3 is TGTGCCGGCAGCTTACAGACAGGGGCTGAAGCTTTCTTT. Its protein is CAGSLQTGAEAFF.

This sequence joins TRBV28 and TRBJ2-1; 11 bases line up with TRBD2. This CDR3 is built from 13 residues. V lost 6 bases, J lost 9 bases, and 4 bases stayed unmatched. The germline V gene has CDR1 MDHEN and CDR2 SYDVKM. This chain's CDR3 is CASSQLAGAEQFF. CDR3 nucleotides: TGTGCCAGCAGCCAACTAGCGGGAGCTGAGCAGTTCTTC.

The chain couples TRBV28 to TRBJ2-7; perhaps TRBD2 as D (6 bases). CDR3 length equals 16 residues. Trimming removed 1 base at V and 0 bases at J, with 13 bases between. Germline loops: CDR1 MDHEN, CDR2 SYDVKM. For the CDR3, the DNA is TGTGCCAGCAGTTTATACGGCGGGGTCAGCTCCTACGAGCAGTACTTC. Translating it yields CASSLYGGVSSYEQYF.

V usage is TRBV7-9 and J usage is TRBJ1-1; TRBD1 agrees at 8 bases. V lost 6 bases to trimming and J lost 7 bases; unmatched junction nucleotides: 7. This CDR3 is built from 13 residues. CDR1 and CDR2 from the germline V gene are SEHNR and FQNEAQ (reference sequence). Here the CDR3 DNA reads TGTGCCAGCAGTACGCAGGGGGCAGTTGAAGCTTTCTTT. Its protein is CASSTQGAVEAFF.

This clone is medium-sized in the sample. This chain connects TRBV5-6 to TRBJ1-1; D not certain. The V end lost 5 bases, the J end lost 1 base, and 9 bases lay between the germline ends. The CDR3 has 13 amino acids. CDR1 is SGHDT and CDR2 is YYEEEE in the germline V gene. The CDR3 DNA reads as TGTGCCAGCAGGCGAGGGTGGAACACTGAAGCTTTCTTT. It specifies CASRRGWNTEAFF.

The chain recombines TRBV5-1 with TRBJ2-2; 8 positions match TRBD2. The J segment lost 4 bases and the V segment lost 0 bases, leaving 5 bases of the junction unmatched. The CDR3 extends over 16 amino acids. The germline gives CDR1 SGHRS, CDR2 YFSETQ. The CDR3, as DNA: TGCGCCAGCAGCTTGGGGCTAGCGGGCGGCACCGGGGAGCTGTTTTTT. Residues: CASSLGLAGGTGELFF.

The chain combines TRBV10-3 with TRBJ2-1, with D possibly matching TRBD2 (5 bases). Trimming shortened V by 5 bases and J by 5 bases, and 10 bases separated the two germline ends. The CDR3 covers 13 residues. The germline V gene has CDR1 ENHRY and CDR2 SYGVKD. The CDR3 is CAISPGLDNEQFF. CDR3 coding DNA: TGTGCCATCAGTCCGGGATTGGACAATGAGCAGTTCTTC.

The genes are TRBV30 and TRBJ2-5; 8 bases map to TRBD1. Germline V gene lookup returns CDR1 GTSNPN and CDR2 SVGIG (reference sequence). Trimming removed 5 bases from V and 4 bases from J; junction bases left unmatched: 6. This CDR3 is built from 13 residues. The CDR3 region has the DNA TGTGCCTGGGGCAGGGGGCTTTCAGAGACCCAGTACTTC. Its protein is CAWGRGLSETQYF.

The V call is TRBV2, the J call TRBJ2-6, with D possibly TRBD2 on 6 matching bases. CDR1 and CDR2 from the germline V gene are SNHLY and FYNNEI. The CDR3 runs 17 residues. V lost 4 bases, J lost 2 bases, and 15 bases lay in between. The CDR3 coding sequence is TGTGCCAGCAGTGCATGGGGTCGGGGGACTGGGGCCAACGTCCTGACTTTC. Translated: CASSAWGRGTGANVLTF.

CDR3 loop: CASTTPRNRANVLTF. CDR3 DNA sequence: TGTGCCAGCACTACCCCCAGGAATAGGGCCAACGTCCTGACTTTC. V and J are TRBV2 and TRBJ2-6; no clear D gene. This CDR3 has 15 residues. Germline V gene sequence: CDR1 SNHLY, CDR2 FYNNEI. Trimming cost V 7 bases and J 5 bases, with 15 bases left between them. Full variable domain (remainder filled in from reference TRBV2 and TRBJ2-6): EPEVTQTPSHQVTQMGQEVILRCVPISNHLYFYWYRQILGQKVEFLVSFYNNEISEKSEIFDDQFSVERPDGSNFTLKIRSTKLEDSAMYFCASTTPRNRANVLTFGAGSRLTVL.

This chain links TRBV18 with TRBJ2-2; 7 positions match TRBD2. Per germline, CDR1 KGHSH and CDR2 LQKENI. The CDR3 length is 15 residues. Trimming removed 3 bases from V and 5 bases from J; junction bases left unmatched: 6. CDR3 residues: CASSPSGSPTGELFF. CDR3 DNA sequence: TGTGCCAGCTCACCTAGCGGGTCACCGACCGGGGAGCTGTTTTTT.

This chain joins TRBV18 and TRBJ1-5, with 8 bases identical to TRBD1. This CDR3 region has 14 residues. Per germline, CDR1 KGHSH and CDR2 LQKENI. V was clipped by 2 bases and J by 6 bases; unmatched bases: 3. The CDR3 protein is CASSPGQGRQPQHF. The CDR3 bases are TGTGCCAGCTCACCAGGACAGGGCCGTCAGCCCCAGCATTTT.

The V gene is TRBV6-6, the J gene TRBJ2-7, with 11 bases matching TRBD1. Germline V lookup: CDR1 MNHNY, CDR2 SVGAGI (reference sequence). CDR3 length equals 16 residues. With 2 bases clipped from V and 4 bases from J, the junction kept 7 bases outside the gene matches. The CDR3 sequence: CASSYPRTGGSYEQYF. The CDR3 DNA is TGTGCCAGCAGTTACCCTAGGACAGGGGGCTCTTACGAGCAGTACTTC.

Written as DNA, the CDR3 is TGCGCCAGCAGCCAAGTCGAGGGTCTTACGGCTTTCTTT. Its translation: CASSQVEGLTAFF. J is TRBJ1-1 and V is TRBV4-3; D not resolved. Per the germline V gene, CDR1 is LGHNA and CDR2 is YSLEER. The CDR3 runs 13 residues. V was pared by 1 base and J by 11 bases, with 14 bases between.